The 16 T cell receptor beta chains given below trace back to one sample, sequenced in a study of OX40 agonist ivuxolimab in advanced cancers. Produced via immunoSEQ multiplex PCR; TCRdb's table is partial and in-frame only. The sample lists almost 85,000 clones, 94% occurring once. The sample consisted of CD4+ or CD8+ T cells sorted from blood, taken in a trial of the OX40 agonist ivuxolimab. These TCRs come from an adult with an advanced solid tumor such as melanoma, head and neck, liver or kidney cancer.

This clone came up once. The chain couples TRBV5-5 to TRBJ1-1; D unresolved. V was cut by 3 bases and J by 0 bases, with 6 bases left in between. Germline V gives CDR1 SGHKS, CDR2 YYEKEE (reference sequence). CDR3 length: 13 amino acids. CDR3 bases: TGTGCCAGCAGCTCTGATATGAACACTGAAGCTTTCTTT. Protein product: CASSSDMNTEAFF. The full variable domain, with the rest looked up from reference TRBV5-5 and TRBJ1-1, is DAGVTQSPTHLIKTRGQQVTLRCSPISGHKSVSWYQQVLGQGPQFIFQYYEKEERGRGNFPDRFSARQFPNYSSELNVNALLLGDSALYLCASSSDMNTEAFFGQGTRLTVV.

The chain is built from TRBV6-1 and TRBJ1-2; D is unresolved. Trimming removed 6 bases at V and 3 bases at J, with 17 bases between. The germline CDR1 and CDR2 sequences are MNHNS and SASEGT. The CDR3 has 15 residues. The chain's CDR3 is CASRSTLHWDYGYTF. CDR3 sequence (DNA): TGTGCCAGCAGATCAACCCTCCATTGGGACTATGGCTACACCTTC.

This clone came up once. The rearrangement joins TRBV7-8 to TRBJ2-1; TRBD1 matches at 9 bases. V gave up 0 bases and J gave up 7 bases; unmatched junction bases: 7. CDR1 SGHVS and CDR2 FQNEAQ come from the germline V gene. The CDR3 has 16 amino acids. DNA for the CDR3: TGTGCCAGCAGCTTAGCCGGGACAGGGTTCGAGAATGAGCAGTTCTTC. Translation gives CASSLAGTGFENEQFF. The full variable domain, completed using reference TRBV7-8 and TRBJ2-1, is GAGVSQSPRYKVAKRGQDVALRCDPISGHVSLFWYQQALGQGPEFLTYFQNEAQLDKSGLPSDRFFAERPEGSVSTLKIQRTQQEDSAVYLCASSLAGTGFENEQFFGPGTRLTVL.

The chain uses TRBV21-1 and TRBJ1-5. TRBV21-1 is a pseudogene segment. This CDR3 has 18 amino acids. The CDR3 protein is CASSKSKVEGYSNQPQHF. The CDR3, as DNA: TGTGCCAGCAGCAAATCCAAGGTAGAGGGTTATAGCAATCAGCCCCAGCATTTT.

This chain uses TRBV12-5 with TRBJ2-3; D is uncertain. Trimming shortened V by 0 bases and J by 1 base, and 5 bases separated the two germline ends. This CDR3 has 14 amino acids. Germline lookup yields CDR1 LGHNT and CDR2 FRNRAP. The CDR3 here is CASGLVWGTDTQYF. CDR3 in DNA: TGTGCTAGTGGTTTGGTTTGGGGCACAGATACGCAGTATTTT.

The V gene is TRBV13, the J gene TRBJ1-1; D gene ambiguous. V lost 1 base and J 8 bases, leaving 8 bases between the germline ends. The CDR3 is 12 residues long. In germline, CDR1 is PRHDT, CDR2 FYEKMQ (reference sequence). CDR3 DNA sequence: TGTGCCAGCAGCTTAGACCAGAGGGAAGCTTTCTTT. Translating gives CASSLDQREAFF.

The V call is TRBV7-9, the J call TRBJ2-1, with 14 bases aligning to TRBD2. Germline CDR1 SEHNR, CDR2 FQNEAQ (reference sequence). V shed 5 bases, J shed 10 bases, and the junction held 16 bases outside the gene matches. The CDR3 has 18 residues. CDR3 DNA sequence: TGTGCCAGCAGCCCCTCCGAACCGGGACTAGCGGGGGTAGCAGAGCAGTTCTTC. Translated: CASSPSEPGLAGVAEQFF.

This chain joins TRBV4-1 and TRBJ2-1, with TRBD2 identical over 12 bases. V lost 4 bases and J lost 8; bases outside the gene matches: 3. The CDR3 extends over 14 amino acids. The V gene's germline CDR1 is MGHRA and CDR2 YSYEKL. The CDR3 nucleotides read TGCGCCAGCAGCCCTAGCGGGAGGGACGATGAGCAGTTCTTC. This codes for CASSPSGRDDEQFF.

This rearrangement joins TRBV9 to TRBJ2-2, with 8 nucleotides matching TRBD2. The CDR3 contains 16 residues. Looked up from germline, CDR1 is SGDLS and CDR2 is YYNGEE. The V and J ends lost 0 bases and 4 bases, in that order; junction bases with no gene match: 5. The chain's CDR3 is CASSVEGLAGTGELFF. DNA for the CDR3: TGTGCCAGCAGCGTAGAGGGTCTAGCGGGCACCGGGGAGCTGTTTTTT. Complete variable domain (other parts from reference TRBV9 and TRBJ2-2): DSGVTQTPKHLITATGQRVTLRCSPRSGDLSVYWYQQSLDQGLQFLIQYYNGEERAKGNILERFSAQQFPDLHSELNLSSLELGDSALYFCASSVEGLAGTGELFFGEGSRLTVL.

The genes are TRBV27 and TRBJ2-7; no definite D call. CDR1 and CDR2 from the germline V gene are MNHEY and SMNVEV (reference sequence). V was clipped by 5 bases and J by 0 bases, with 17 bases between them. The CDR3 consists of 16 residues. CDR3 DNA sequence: TGTGCCAGCAGTCCGCGAAGAAGGACCGACTCCTACGAGCAGTACTTC. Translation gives CASSPRRRTDSYEQYF.

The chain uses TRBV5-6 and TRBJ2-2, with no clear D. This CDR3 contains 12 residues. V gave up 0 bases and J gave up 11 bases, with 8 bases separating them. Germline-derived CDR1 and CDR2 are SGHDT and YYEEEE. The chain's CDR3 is CASSLDGEELFF. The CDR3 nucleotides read TGTGCCAGCAGCTTGGATGGCGAAGAGCTGTTTTTT.

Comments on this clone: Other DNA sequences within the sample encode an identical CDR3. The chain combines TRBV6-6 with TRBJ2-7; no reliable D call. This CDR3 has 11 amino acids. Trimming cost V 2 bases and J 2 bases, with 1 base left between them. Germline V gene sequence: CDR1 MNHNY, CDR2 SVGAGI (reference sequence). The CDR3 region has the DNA TGTGCCAGCAGTTACACCTACGAGCAGTACTTC. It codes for CASSYTYEQYF.

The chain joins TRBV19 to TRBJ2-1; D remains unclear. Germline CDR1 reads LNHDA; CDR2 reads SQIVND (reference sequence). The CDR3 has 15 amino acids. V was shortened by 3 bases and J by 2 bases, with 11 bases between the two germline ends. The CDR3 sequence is CASSIAPNPYNEQFF. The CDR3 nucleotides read TGTGCCAGTAGTATCGCCCCTAACCCCTACAATGAGCAGTTCTTC.

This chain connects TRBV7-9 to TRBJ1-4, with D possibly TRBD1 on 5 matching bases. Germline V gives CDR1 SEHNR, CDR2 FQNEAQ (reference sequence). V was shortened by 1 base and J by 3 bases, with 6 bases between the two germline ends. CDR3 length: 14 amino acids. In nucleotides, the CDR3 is TGTGCCAGCAGCTTAGTGGGGCCTAATGAAAAACTGTTTTTT. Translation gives CASSLVGPNEKLFF.

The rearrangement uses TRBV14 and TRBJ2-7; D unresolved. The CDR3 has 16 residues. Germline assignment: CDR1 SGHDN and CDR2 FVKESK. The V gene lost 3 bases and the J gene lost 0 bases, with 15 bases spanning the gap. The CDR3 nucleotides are TGTGCCAGCAGCCACCACAGATTCCCTAGCTCCTACGAGCAGTACTTC. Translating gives CASSHHRFPSSYEQYF. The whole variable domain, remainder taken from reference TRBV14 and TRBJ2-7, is EAGVTQFPSHSVIEKGQTVTLRCDPISGHDNLYWYRRVMGKEIKFLLHFVKESKQDESGMPNNRFLAERTGGTYSTLKVQPAELEDSGVYFCASSHHRFPSSYEQYFGPGTRLTVT.

CDR3 sequence: CASSLEIREHTQYF. For the CDR3, the DNA is TGTGCCAGCAGCTTGGAGATTCGGGAGCATACGCAGTATTTT. The rearrangement joins TRBV5-4 to TRBJ2-3, with D tentatively TRBD2 (6 bases). V was pared by 0 bases and J by 7 bases, with 12 bases between. Germline-derived CDR1 and CDR2 are SGHNT and YYREEE (reference sequence). The CDR3 has 14 residues.